This paragraph covers one T cell receptor beta chain sequence. What it recognizes is unknown. CDR1 is LNHDA, CDR2 SQIVND, per germline (reference sequence). This CDR3 is built from 17 residues. V was clipped by 0 bases and J by 1 base, with 13 bases between them. The sample belongs to a study of Ad26.COV2.S vaccination and SARS-CoV-2 variants. About the study: The donor participated in the COV1001 trial, in its Ad26.COV2.S arm. Study-wide points: Analytic work on TCR breadth and depth might have understated the full extent of total T cell responses.

Treatment defined: 15 to 20 received Ad26.COV2.S at low or high dose, single or two shots; about 5 received placebo; per-sample allocation not given. Repertoires come from day 63 after the first vaccine or placebo injection. Data came from immunoSEQ multiplex PCR; TCRdb stores just in-frame clones and leaves some out. The sample consists of 350,000 to 450,000 clones, around 92% of them appearing once. The TCR originated in a person aged 18-65 years who received the Ad26.COV2.S COVID-19 vaccine or a placebo. The sequencing used peripheral blood, collected in a trial of Ad26.COV2.S vaccine versus placebo. V gene TRBV19 combines with J gene TRBJ1-5, with D possibly being TRBD1 (6 bases). CDR3 nucleotides: TGTGCCAGTAGTATAGAGGGGGCGGTCCCGAGCAATCAGCCCCAGCATTTT. Amino acid sequence: CASSIEGAVPSNQPQHF. Full variable domain (missing parts from reference TRBV19 and TRBJ1-5): DGGITQSPKYLFRKEGQNVTLSCEQNLNHDAMYWYRQDPGQGLRLIYYSQIVNDFQKGDIAEGYSVSREKKESFPLTVTSAQKNPTAFYLCASSIEGAVPSNQPQHFGDGTRLSIL.